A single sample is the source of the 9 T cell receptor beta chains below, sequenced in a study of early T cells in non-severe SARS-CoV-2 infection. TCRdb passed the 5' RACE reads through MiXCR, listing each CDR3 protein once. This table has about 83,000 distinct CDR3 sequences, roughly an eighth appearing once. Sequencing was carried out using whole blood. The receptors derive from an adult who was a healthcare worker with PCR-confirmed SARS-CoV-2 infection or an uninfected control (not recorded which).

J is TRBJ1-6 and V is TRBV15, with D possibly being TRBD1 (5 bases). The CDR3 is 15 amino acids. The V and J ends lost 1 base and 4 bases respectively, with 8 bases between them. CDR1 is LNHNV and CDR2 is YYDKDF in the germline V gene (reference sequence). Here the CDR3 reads CATSRGGAYNSPLHF. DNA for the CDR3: TGTGCCACCAGCAGAGGAGGGGCATATAATTCACCCCTCCACTTT. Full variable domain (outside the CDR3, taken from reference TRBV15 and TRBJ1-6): DAMVIQNPRYQVTQFGKPVTLSCSQTLNHNVMYWYQQKSSQAPKLLFHYYDKDFNNEADTPDNFQSRRPNTSFCFLDIRSPGLGDTAMYLCATSRGGAYNSPLHFGNGTRLTVT.

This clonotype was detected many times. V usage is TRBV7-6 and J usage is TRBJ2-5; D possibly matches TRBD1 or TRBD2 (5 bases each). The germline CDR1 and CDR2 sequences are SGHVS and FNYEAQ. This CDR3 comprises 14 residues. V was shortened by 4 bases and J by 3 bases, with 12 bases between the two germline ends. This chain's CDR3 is CASSSLGDKETQYF. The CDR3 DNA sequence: TGTGCCAGCAGCTCTTTGGGGGATAAAGAGACCCAGTACTTC.

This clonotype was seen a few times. CDR3 protein: CSVEGLISGTPSTDTQYF. In DNA form, the CDR3 reads TGCAGCGTTGAAGGGTTAATATCGGGGACCCCAAGCACAGATACGCAGTATTTT. This rearrangement joins TRBV29-1 to TRBJ2-3; either TRBD1 or TRBD2 may fit D (5 bases each). The CDR3 runs to 18 residues. Germline assignment: CDR1 SQVTM and CDR2 ANQGSEA. Trimming took off 1 base at V and 0 bases at J, with 20 bases between the two ends.

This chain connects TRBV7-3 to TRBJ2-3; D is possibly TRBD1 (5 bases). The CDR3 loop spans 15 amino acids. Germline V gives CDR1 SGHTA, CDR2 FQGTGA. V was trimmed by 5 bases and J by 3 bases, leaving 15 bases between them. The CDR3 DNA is TGTGCCAGCAGCGCGCACAATGGGGCTACAGATACGCAGTATTTT. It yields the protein CASSAHNGATDTQYF. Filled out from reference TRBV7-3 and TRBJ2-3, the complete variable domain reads GAGVSQTPSNKVTEKGKYVELRCDPISGHTALYWYRQSLGQGPEFLIYFQGTGAADDSGLPNDRFFAVRPEGSVSTLKIQRTERGDSAVYLCASSAHNGATDTQYFGPGTRLTVL.

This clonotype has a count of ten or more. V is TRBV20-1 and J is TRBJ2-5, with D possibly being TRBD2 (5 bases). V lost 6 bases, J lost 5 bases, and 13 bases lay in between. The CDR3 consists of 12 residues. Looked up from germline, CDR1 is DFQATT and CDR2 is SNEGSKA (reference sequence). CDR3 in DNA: TGCAGTGCACGTCCTAGCAGGGAGACCCAGTACTTC. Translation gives CSARPSRETQYF.

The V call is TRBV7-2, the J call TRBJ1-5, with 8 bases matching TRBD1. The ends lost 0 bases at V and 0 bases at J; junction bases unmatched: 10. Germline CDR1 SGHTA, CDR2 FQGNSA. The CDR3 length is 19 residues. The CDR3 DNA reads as TGTGCCAGCAGCTTAGCGCTCGGACAGGGTTTCTATAGCAATCAGCCCCAGCATTTT. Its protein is CASSLALGQGFYSNQPQHF.

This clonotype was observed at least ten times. CDR3 loop: CASSQPGTSDTGELFF. The CDR3 DNA reads TGTGCCAGCAGCCAGCCCGGGACTAGCGACACCGGGGAGCTGTTTTTT. The chain combines TRBV4-2 with TRBJ2-2; TRBD2 aligns across 10 bases. This CDR3 has 16 residues. The V and J ends lost 3 bases and 3 bases, in that order; junction bases with no gene match: 4. Germline V gene data show CDR1 as LGHNA and CDR2 as YNFKEQ.

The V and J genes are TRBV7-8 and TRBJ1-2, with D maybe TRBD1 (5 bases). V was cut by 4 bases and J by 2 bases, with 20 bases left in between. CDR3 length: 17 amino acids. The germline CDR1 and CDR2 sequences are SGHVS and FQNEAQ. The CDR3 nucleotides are TGTGCCAGCAGCTCCTCCAGAGGGGCAATGAGAAACTATGGCTACACCTTC. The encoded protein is CASSSSRGAMRNYGYTF. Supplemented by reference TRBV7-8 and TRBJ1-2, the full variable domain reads GAGVSQSPRYKVAKRGQDVALRCDPISGHVSLFWYQQALGQGPEFLTYFQNEAQLDKSGLPSDRFFAERPEGSVSTLKIQRTQQEDSAVYLCASSSSRGAMRNYGYTFGSGTRLTVV.

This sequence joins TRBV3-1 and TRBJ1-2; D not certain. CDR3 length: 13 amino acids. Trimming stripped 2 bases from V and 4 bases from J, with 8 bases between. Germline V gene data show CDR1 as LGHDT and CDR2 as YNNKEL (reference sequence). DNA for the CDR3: TGTGCCAGCAGCCAAATAGACATCTATGGCTACACCTTC. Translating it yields CASSQIDIYGYTF.